Listed here is a single T cell receptor beta chain. What it binds is unknown. The sample comes from a study of cytomegalovirus exposure and HLA in healthy donors. Regarding the study as a whole: In vitro testing confirmed a few CMV-associated chains as specific for CMV antigens. TCR beta chains associated with HLA were, in a later analysis, more clonally expanded than equally common others.

The PCR had 60 Vbeta and 13 Jbeta primers. Clones were read by immunoSEQ multiplex PCR, and TCRdb kept only the in-frame ones, dropping some. The table lists fewer than 140,000 clones, 70% to 85% of them singletons. The sample was PBMCs. The receptor was derived from a boy aged 10-17 years in good health and CMV-seronegative.

The CDR3, as DNA: TGCGCCAGCAGCCAAGATCGCGAGGGCCTACTCTCCTACGAGCAGTACTTC. As protein: CASSQDREGLLSYEQYF. V is TRBV4-1 and J is TRBJ2-7, with D perhaps matching TRBD2 (5 bases). V lost 0 bases, J lost 0 bases, and 15 bases lay in between. This CDR3 contains 17 residues. Per germline, CDR1 MGHRA and CDR2 YSYEKL.